One and the same sample provided the 20 T cell receptor beta chains below, sequenced in a study of control samples from healthy donors and cancer patients. The table came from immunoSEQ multiplex PCR; TCRdb's copy has only in-frame clones and leaves some out. The sample includes 150,000 or so clones, roughly 93% of them seen just once. The specimen sequenced was blood. The receptors originated from a man younger than 35 in good health.

This clone has just a few counts. The sample contains more than one DNA sequence encoding this CDR3. This chain joins TRBV2 and TRBJ2-7; 8 positions agree with TRBD2. CDR3 length: 18 amino acids. The germline V gene has CDR1 SNHLY and CDR2 FYNNEI. J was trimmed by 2 bases and V by 5 bases; bases with no gene match: 17. The chain's CDR3 is CASSYLGAPRGAPYEQYF. In DNA form, the CDR3 reads TGTGCCAGCAGTTATCTTGGGGCCCCGCGGGGGGCTCCCTACGAGCAGTACTTC.

CDR3 sequence: CASSIWGGPQPQHF. The CDR3 DNA is TGTGCCAGTAGTATATGGGGCGGACCCCAGCCCCAGCATTTT. This chain uses TRBV19 with TRBJ1-5; a possible D gene is TRBD1 (5 bases). Germline V gives CDR1 LNHDA, CDR2 SQIVND (reference sequence). The CDR3 is 14 amino acids. Trimming took 2 bases from V and 7 from J, leaving 12 bases between them.

The rearrangement uses TRBV19 and TRBJ1-1; unclear D gene. Looked up from germline, CDR1 is LNHDA and CDR2 is SQIVND (reference sequence). The CDR3 covers 12 residues. V was pared by 9 bases and J by 1 base, with 9 bases between. The CDR3 region has the DNA TGTGCCAGCTTGGTGGGGAACACTGAAGCTTTCTTT. Its translation is CASLVGNTEAFF.

This sequence joins TRBV7-6 and TRBJ1-4; D ambiguous. Trimming stripped 4 bases from V and 6 bases from J, with 12 bases between. The CDR3 is 14 amino acids. CDR1 is SGHVS and CDR2 is FNYEAQ in the germline V gene. CDR3 loop: CASSSRERDEKLFF. In DNA, the CDR3 is TGTGCCAGCAGCTCTAGGGAGAGGGATGAAAAACTGTTTTTT.

This clone appeared a few times. The chain couples TRBV10-1 to TRBJ2-7; 7 bases fit TRBD2. Per the germline V gene, CDR1 is WNHNN and CDR2 is SYGVQD (reference sequence). The ends lost 7 bases at V and 0 bases at J; junction bases unmatched: 9. This CDR3 has 15 residues. In DNA, the CDR3 is TGCGCCAGCAAATTTACTAGCGAGAGCTCCTACGAGCAGTACTTC. Protein: CASKFTSESSYEQYF.

V and J are TRBV30 and TRBJ1-5; D gene uncertain. Germline CDR1 and CDR2: GTSNPN and SVGIG (reference sequence). Trimming left V 1 base short and J 2 bases short, with 6 bases between. The CDR3 extends over 13 amino acids. CDR3 protein: CAWSDGRNQPQHF. For the CDR3, the DNA is TGTGCCTGGAGTGACGGTCGCAATCAGCCCCAGCATTTT.

The chain carries TRBV29-1 and TRBJ2-3, with no clear D. The germline V gene has CDR1 SQVTM and CDR2 ANQGSEA. The CDR3 is made up of 12 amino acids. The V end lost 3 bases, the J end lost 4 bases, and 8 bases lay between the germline ends. The CDR3 DNA follows: TGCAGCGTTGACATGAATCCAGATACGCAGTATTTT. This gives the protein CSVDMNPDTQYF.

The chain employs TRBV19 and TRBJ1-3; weak D call: TRBD1 (6 bases). The CDR3 spans 14 residues. V was clipped by 5 bases and J by 3 bases, with 11 bases between them. Germline V gene data show CDR1 as LNHDA and CDR2 as SQIVND (reference sequence). CDR3 bases: TGTGCCAGTAGTCTCTCAGGGGTTGGAAACACCATATATTTT. This codes for CASSLSGVGNTIYF.

The V and J genes are TRBV27 and TRBJ1-1; possibly TRBD1 for D (6 bases). V dropped 9 bases and J dropped 5 bases, with 22 bases sitting between them. The germline V gene encodes CDR1 MNHEY and CDR2 SMNVEV (reference sequence). This CDR3 comprises 15 residues. CDR3 bases: TGTGCCAGTCTCCCCGGGGGGCCATGGCGGACTGAAGCTTTCTTT. Residues: CASLPGGPWRTEAFF.

Here the CDR3 reads CASRVPTTTGYLSRSPLHF. CDR3 bases: TGTGCCAGCAGGGTCCCCACGACGACAGGGTATTTGAGTAGATCACCCCTCCACTTT. The chain is built from TRBV2 and TRBJ1-6; 7 bases are shared with TRBD1. The CDR3 consists of 19 residues. Looked up from germline, CDR1 is SNHLY and CDR2 is FYNNEI. J was trimmed by 10 bases and V by 6 bases; bases with no gene match: 24.

V is TRBV5-1 and J is TRBJ2-5; D may be TRBD1 (6 bases). The CDR3 sequence is 14 residues long. Germline values: CDR1 SGHRS, CDR2 YFSETQ. V lost 5 bases and J lost 1, with 12 bases in between. In DNA form, the CDR3 reads TGCGCCAGCAGGATTGGACAGCCCCAAGAGACCCAGTACTTC. Amino acids: CASRIGQPQETQYF.

The rearrangement uses TRBV10-3 and TRBJ1-2; D remains ambiguous. CDR1 and CDR2 (germline): ENHRY, SYGVKD. Trimming removed 2 bases from V and 4 bases from J, with 11 bases in between. CDR3 size: 14 residues. In DNA, the CDR3 is TGTGCCATCAGTGAGCCGGGGATAGGCTATGGCTACACCTTC. Translation gives CAISEPGIGYGYTF.

This chain links TRBV27 with TRBJ1-2; D is possibly TRBD1 (6 bases). V was clipped by 10 bases and J by 0 bases, with 15 bases between them. Germline V gives CDR1 MNHEY, CDR2 SMNVEV (reference sequence). This CDR3 has 14 residues. This chain's CDR3 is CAISNREANYGYTF. The CDR3 nucleotides read TGTGCCATCTCCAACAGGGAGGCTAACTATGGCTACACCTTC.

The chain employs TRBV6-5 and TRBJ2-7; possible D gene TRBD2, 5 bases. The ends were cut back, 8 bases at V and 2 bases at J, with 16 bases in the middle. Germline V gene sequence: CDR1 MNHEY, CDR2 SVGAGI. This CDR3 has 14 amino acids. CDR3 residues: CASVFADSTYEQYF. The CDR3 coding sequence is TGTGCCAGCGTCTTCGCGGACTCAACCTACGAGCAGTACTTC.

This clone was observed once. The chain combines TRBV5-5 with TRBJ2-3; TRBD2 aligns across 9 bases. Germline-derived CDR1 and CDR2 are SGHKS and YYEKEE (reference sequence). V shed 2 bases, J shed 3 bases, and the junction held 4 bases outside the gene matches. The CDR3 is 15 residues long. CDR3 amino acids: CASSFLSGGTDTQYF. As DNA, the CDR3 is TGTGCCAGCAGCTTTCTTAGCGGGGGTACAGATACGCAGTATTTT.

The CDR3 region has the DNA TGCGCCAGCCACATAGCGGGAGGGTTAGCAGATACGCAGTATTTT. It translates to CASHIAGGLADTQYF. This chain links TRBV10-2 with TRBJ2-3, with 11 bases lining up with TRBD2. The CDR3 has 15 residues. The germline gives CDR1 WSHSY, CDR2 SAAADI. Unmatched junction bases numbered 8, after V lost 8 bases and J lost 4 bases.

This clone appeared a single time. The CDR3 is CASSQRLRDRDEKLFF. The DNA for the CDR3 is TGTGCCAGCAGCCAGAGGCTCCGGGACAGGGATGAAAAACTGTTTTTT. The rearrangement links TRBV14 to TRBJ1-4, with 9 bases lining up with TRBD1. Germline V CDR1 and CDR2: SGHDN, FVKESK. This CDR3 has 16 amino acids. V was clipped by 3 bases and J by 6 bases; unmatched bases: 8.

The chain couples TRBV19 to TRBJ1-1; perhaps TRBD1 as D (5 bases). Germline V gene sequence: CDR1 LNHDA, CDR2 SQIVND (reference sequence). V was trimmed by 3 bases and J by 1 base, leaving 18 bases between them. CDR3 length: 17 amino acids. The CDR3 is CASSMGLGAAENTEAFF. The CDR3 nucleotides read TGTGCCAGTAGTATGGGCCTCGGGGCGGCTGAGAACACTGAAGCTTTCTTT.

This chain uses TRBV4-2 with TRBJ2-7; D may be TRBD2 (5 bases). Germline CDR1 LGHNA, CDR2 YNFKEQ. The V end was cut by 0 bases, the J end by 3 bases, with 15 bases between. CDR3 length: 16 amino acids. The CDR3, as DNA: TGTGCCAGCAGCCAAGATCCCGCCCCGGGGAGCTACGAGCAGTACTTC. This sequence encodes CASSQDPAPGSYEQYF.

V is TRBV2 and J is TRBJ2-7; 8 positions agree with TRBD1. Losses at the gene ends were 8 bases for V and 2 bases for J; bases not matched to a gene: 8. This CDR3 is built from 14 residues. Germline V gene lookup returns CDR1 SNHLY and CDR2 FYNNEI. CDR3: CASCIGQGPYEQYF. For the CDR3, the DNA is TGTGCCAGCTGTATTGGACAGGGCCCCTACGAGCAGTACTTC.